The sequence of this TCR beta chain was determined in a study of T cells in Graves' hyperthyroidism and ophthalmopathy. RNA transcripts served as the template for amplifying TCR beta CDR3 regions. The study used the HTBI primer set for a first-round RT-PCR of the TCR CDR3. A single record per CDR3 protein comes from TCRdb applying MiXCR to the multiplex PCR reads. The table has under 450,000 distinct CDR3 sequences, less than 15% seen once; the top ten hold roughly 20%. At least ten counts were recorded for this clonotype. Germline CDR1 is SNHLY and CDR2 is FYNNEI. This CDR3 region has 14 residues. Trimming took off 8 bases at V and 0 bases at J, with 12 bases between the two ends. Exclusion followed for patients with uncontrolled infection, other autoimmune disease, pregnancy or lactation.

The sequenced material came from blood. The chain uses TRBV2 and TRBJ2-3; D remains ambiguous. This TCR came from a man aged 25 to 40 with Graves' hyperthyroidism that later progressed to Graves' ophthalmopathy. The CDR3 DNA reads as TGTGCCAGCGGGTATCTCACTAGCACAGATACGCAGTATTTT. Protein: CASGYLTSTDTQYF.